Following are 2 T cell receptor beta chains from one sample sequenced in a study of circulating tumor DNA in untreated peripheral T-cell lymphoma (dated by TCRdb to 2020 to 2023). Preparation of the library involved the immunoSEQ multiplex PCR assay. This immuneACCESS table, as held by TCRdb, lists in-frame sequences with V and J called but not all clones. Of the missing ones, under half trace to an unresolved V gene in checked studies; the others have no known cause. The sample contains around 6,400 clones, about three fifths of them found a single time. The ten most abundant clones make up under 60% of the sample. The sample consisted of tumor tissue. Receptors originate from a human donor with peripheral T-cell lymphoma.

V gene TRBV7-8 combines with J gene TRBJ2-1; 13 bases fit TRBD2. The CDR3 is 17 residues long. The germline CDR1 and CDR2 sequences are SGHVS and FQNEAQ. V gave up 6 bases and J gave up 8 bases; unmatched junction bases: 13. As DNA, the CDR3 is TGTGCCAGCAGTAGTTCAACTAGCGGGAGGGCCATCCATGAGCAGTTCTTC. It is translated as CASSSSTSGRAIHEQFF.

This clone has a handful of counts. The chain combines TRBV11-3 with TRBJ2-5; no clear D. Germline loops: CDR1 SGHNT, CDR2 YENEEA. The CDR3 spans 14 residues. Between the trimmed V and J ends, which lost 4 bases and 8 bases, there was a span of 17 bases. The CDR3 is CASSSLLGADTQYF. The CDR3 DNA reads TGTGCCAGCAGCTCCCTCTTGGGCGCGGATACCCAGTACTTC.